This T cell receptor (beta chain) stems from a study of T-cell memory formation after mild COVID-19. This clonotype was counted many times. The V and J ends lost 6 bases and 4 bases, in that order; junction bases with no gene match: 7. Germline V CDR1 and CDR2: SGHAT, FQNNGV. This CDR3 has 15 residues. TCRdb independently ran MiXCR on the 5' RACE reads; one entry per CDR3 protein. The profile covers some 290,000 distinct CDR3 sequences, with around 15% appearing a single time and roughly 25% taken by the ten largest. This TCR was sampled from a man between 18 and 35 years old who had mild COVID-19 (a few samples of this study predate the infection). Cell type and time point are not known. V is TRBV11-2 and J is TRBJ2-5, with 11 bases lining up with TRBD2. The material sequenced was PBMCs or a T cell subset sorted from them (not recorded which). In DNA, the CDR3 is TGTGCCAGCAGACATAGCGGGGGGGCTGCAGAGACCCAGTACTTC. This codes for CASRHSGGAAETQYF.